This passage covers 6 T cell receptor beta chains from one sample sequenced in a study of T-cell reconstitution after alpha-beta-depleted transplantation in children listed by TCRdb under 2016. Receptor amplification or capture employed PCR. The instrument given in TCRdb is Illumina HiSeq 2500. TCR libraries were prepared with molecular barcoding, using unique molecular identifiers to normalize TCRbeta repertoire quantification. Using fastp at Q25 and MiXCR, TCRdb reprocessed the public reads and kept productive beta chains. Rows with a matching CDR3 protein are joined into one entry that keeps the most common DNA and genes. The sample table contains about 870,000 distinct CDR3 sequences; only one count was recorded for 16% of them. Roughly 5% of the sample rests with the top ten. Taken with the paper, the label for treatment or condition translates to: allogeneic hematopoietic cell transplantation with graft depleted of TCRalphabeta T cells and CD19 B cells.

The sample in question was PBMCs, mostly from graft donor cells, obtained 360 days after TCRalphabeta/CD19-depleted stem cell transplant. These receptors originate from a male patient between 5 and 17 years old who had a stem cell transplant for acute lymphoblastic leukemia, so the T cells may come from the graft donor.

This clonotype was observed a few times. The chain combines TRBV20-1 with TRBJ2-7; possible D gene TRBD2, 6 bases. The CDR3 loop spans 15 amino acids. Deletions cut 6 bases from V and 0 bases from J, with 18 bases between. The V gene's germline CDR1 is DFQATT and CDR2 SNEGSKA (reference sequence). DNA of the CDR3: TGCAGTGCCCCTCGGGGGATGGCCTCCTCCTACGAGCAGTACTTC. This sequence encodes CSAPRGMASSYEQYF.

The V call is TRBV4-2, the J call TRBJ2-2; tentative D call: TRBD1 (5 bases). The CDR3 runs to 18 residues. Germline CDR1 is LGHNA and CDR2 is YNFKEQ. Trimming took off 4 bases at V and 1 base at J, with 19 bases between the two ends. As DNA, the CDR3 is TGTGCCAGCAGCCCCAAAGGGGCGGTGAACATGAACACCGGGGAGCTGTTTTTT. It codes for CASSPKGAVNMNTGELFF.

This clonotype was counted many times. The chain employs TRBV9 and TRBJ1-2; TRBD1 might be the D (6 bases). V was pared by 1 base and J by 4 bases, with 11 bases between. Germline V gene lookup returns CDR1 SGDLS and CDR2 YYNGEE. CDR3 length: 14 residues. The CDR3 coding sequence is TGTGCCAGCAGCGTAACCCAGGGGAGCTATGGCTACACCTTC. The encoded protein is CASSVTQGSYGYTF. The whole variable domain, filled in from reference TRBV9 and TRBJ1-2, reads DSGVTQTPKHLITATGQRVTLRCSPRSGDLSVYWYQQSLDQGLQFLIQYYNGEERAKGNILERFSAQQFPDLHSELNLSSLELGDSALYFCASSVTQGSYGYTFGSGTRLTVV.

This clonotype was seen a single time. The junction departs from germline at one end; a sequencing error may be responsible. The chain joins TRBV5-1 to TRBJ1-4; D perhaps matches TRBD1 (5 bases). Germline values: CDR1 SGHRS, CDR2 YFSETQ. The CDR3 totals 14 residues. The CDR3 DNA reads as TGCGCCGGCAGGGCATGGGCAACTAATGAAAAACTGTTTTTT. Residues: CAGRAWATNEKLFF.

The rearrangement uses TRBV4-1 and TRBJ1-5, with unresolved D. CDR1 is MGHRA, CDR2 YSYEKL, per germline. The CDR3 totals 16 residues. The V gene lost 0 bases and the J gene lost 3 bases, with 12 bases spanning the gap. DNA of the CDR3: TGCGCCAGCAGCCAAGAGGGAAGGAGCTACAATCAGCCCCAGCATTTT. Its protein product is CASSQEGRSYNQPQHF.

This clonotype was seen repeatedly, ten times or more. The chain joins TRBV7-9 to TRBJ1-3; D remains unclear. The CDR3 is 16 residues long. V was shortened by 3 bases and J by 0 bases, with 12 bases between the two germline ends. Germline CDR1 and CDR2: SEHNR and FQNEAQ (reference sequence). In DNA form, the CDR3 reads TGTGCCAGCAGCTTCTACAAAAAGGGCTCTGGAAACACCATATATTTT. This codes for CASSFYKKGSGNTIYF.